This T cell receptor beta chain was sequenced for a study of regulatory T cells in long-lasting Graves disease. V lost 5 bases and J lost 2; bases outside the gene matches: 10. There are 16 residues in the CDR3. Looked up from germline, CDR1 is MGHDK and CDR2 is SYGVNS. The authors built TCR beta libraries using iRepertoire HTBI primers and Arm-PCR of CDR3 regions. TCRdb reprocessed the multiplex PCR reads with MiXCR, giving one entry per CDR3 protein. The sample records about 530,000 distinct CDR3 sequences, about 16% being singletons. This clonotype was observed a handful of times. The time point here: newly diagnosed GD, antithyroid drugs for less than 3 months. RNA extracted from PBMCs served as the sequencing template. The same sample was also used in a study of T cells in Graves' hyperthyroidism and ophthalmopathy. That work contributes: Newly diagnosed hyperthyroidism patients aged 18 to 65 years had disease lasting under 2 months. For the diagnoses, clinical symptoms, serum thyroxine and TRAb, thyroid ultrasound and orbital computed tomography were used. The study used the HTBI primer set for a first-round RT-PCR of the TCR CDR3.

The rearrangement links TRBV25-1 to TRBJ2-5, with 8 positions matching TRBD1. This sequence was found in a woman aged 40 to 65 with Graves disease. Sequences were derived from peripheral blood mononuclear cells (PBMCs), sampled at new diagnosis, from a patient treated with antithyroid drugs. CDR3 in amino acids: CASSPWTGQRQETQYF. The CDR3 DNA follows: TGTGCCAGCAGTCCATGGACAGGGCAGCGGCAAGAGACCCAGTACTTC.